The present entry profiles one TCR beta chain with its context. This specimen belongs to a study of blood T cell repertoires in COVID-19. Study-wide background: Spain, Italy and the United States supplied samples that represented acute and convalescent COVID-19. T cells, B-cell-depleted T cells, or PBMCs provided the cDNA or gDNA that served as material.

The CDR3 has 14 residues. Germline V gene sequence: CDR1 MNHEY, CDR2 SVGAGI. The V end lost 5 bases, the J end lost 2 bases, and 10 bases lay between the germline ends. In the original processing: Estimation of nucleated cell counts relied on the amplification of reference gene primers. Libraries were prepared by immunoSEQ multiplex PCR; TCRdb keeps only in-frame clonotypes and omits some of them. D and trimming were read from the DNA, whereas the V and J calls and clone size are those reported in that table. Of around 99,000 clones in the sample, 79% were seen once. Material for sequencing was peripheral blood. The TCR comes from a woman aged 80 or over with active or convalescent COVID-19. V is TRBV6-5 and J is TRBJ1-5; D is possibly TRBD1 (6 bases). CDR3 sequence reads: CASSPTGRNQPQHF. CDR3 sequence (DNA): TGTGCCAGCAGTCCGACAGGCCGCAATCAGCCCCAGCATTTT.